These 26 T cell receptor beta chains were all obtained from the same sample, sequenced in a study of cytomegalovirus exposure and HLA in healthy donors. Primers included in the PCR were 60 Vbeta and 13 Jbeta primers. The table came from immunoSEQ multiplex PCR; TCRdb's copy has only in-frame clones and leaves some out. The data hold some 110,000 clones, with around 10% observed a single time. Sequenced: PBMCs. The receptor source for this set is a man in his forties or fifties in good health and CMV-seropositive.

This clone was seen at least ten times. The chain is built from TRBV11-2 and TRBJ1-2; D ambiguous. The CDR3 is 15 amino acids. The V gene's germline CDR1 is SGHAT and CDR2 FQNNGV. Trimming left V 0 bases short and J 0 bases short, with 8 bases between. This chain's CDR3 is CASSLDPGANYGYTF. CDR3 DNA sequence: TGTGCCAGCAGCTTAGACCCAGGCGCTAACTATGGCTACACCTTC.

This clone occurred a few times. The chain carries TRBV19 and TRBJ2-2; D is unresolved. The CDR3 spans 13 residues. CDR1 LNHDA and CDR2 SQIVND come from the germline V gene (reference sequence). V lost 6 bases, J lost 2 bases, and 7 bases lay in between. DNA for the CDR3: TGTGCCAGTAGCCTAGTAAACACCGGGGAGCTGTTTTTT. Translated, it gives CASSLVNTGELFF.

This rearrangement joins TRBV5-4 to TRBJ2-6, with D tentatively TRBD1 (6 bases). V was clipped by 0 bases and J by 4 bases, with 8 bases between them. The CDR3 runs to 15 residues. Germline V lookup: CDR1 SGHNT, CDR2 YYREEE (reference sequence). CDR3 amino acids: CASSLGQGGANVLTF. CDR3 nucleotide sequence: TGTGCCAGCAGCTTGGGGCAGGGGGGGGCCAACGTCCTGACTTTC.

This clone was seen more than once but under ten times. J is TRBJ2-1 and V is TRBV19; 8 bases align to TRBD2. Germline CDR1 is LNHDA and CDR2 is SQIVND (reference sequence). CDR3 length: 14 residues. Germline trimming cut 5 bases from V and 15 bases from J; bases unmatched to any gene: 15. The CDR3 spells CASSSSTGGEGWFF. The CDR3 bases are TGTGCCAGTAGTTCAAGTACGGGGGGGGAAGGTTGGTTCTTC.

The V gene is TRBV7-6, the J gene TRBJ2-1; a weak D match, TRBD1 (5 bases). V was clipped by 1 base and J by 5 bases, with 15 bases between them. The CDR3 has 16 amino acids. Germline assignment: CDR1 SGHVS and CDR2 FNYEAQ. CDR3 loop: CASSLVSRIGDNEQFF. The CDR3 coding sequence is TGTGCCAGCAGCTTAGTGAGCAGGATAGGGGACAATGAGCAGTTCTTC.

V and J are TRBV9 and TRBJ2-7, with a possible D match to TRBD2 (6 bases). Germline V gene lookup returns CDR1 SGDLS and CDR2 YYNGEE. The CDR3 length is 15 residues. V lost 3 bases to trimming and J lost 5 bases, with 18 bases between them. CDR3 DNA: TGTGCCAGCAGCGGCCGGGCCCGGGGGAGGAACGAGCAGTACTTC. Residues: CASSGRARGRNEQYF. Supplemented by reference TRBV9 and TRBJ2-7, the full variable domain reads DSGVTQTPKHLITATGQRVTLRCSPRSGDLSVYWYQQSLDQGLQFLIQYYNGEERAKGNILERFSAQQFPDLHSELNLSSLELGDSALYFCASSGRARGRNEQYFGPGTRLTVT.

This chain links TRBV7-9 with TRBJ1-2; D is unclear. The germline V gene encodes CDR1 SEHNR and CDR2 FQNEAQ (reference sequence). The CDR3 covers 11 residues. Between the trimmed V and J ends, which lost 2 bases and 8 bases, there was a span of 6 bases. In DNA form, the CDR3 reads TGTGCCAGCAGCTTAAACCAGGGCTACACCTTC. Translation: CASSLNQGYTF. Variable domain in full (rest from reference TRBV7-9 and TRBJ1-2): DTGVSQNPRHKITKRGQNVTFRCDPISEHNRLYWYRQTLGQGPEFLTYFQNEAQLEKSRLLSDRFSAERPKGSFSTLEIQRTEQGDSAMYLCASSLNQGYTFGSGTRLTVV.

This clone was found a few times. V is TRBV19 and J is TRBJ2-5; TRBD2 matches at 12 bases. Germline V gene data show CDR1 as LNHDA and CDR2 as SQIVND (reference sequence). This CDR3 has 17 residues. Losses at the gene ends were 7 bases for V and 2 bases for J; bases not matched to a gene: 11. CDR3 coding DNA: TGTGCCAGTATAGCTAGCGGGAGGGTGGGTAGGCAAGAGACCCAGTACTTC. It is translated as CASIASGRVGRQETQYF.

The gene calls are TRBV28 and TRBJ2-1; 10 nucleotides match TRBD2. From germline, CDR1 is MDHEN and CDR2 SYDVKM. The CDR3 is made up of 15 amino acids. J was trimmed by 0 bases and V by 7 bases; bases with no gene match: 3. CDR3 DNA sequence: TGTGCCAGCACCAGGACTAGCGGCTCCTACAATGAGCAGTTCTTC. As protein: CASTRTSGSYNEQFF.

The gene calls are TRBV2 and TRBJ2-7, with a weak D call TRBD1 (5 bases). This CDR3 is 12 amino acids long. V was trimmed by 7 bases and J by 4 bases, leaving 11 bases between them. From germline, CDR1 is SNHLY and CDR2 FYNNEI. The CDR3 DNA reads TGTGCCAGCAATCAGGGTTCGTACGAGCAGTACTTC. Translating it yields CASNQGSYEQYF.

This chain uses TRBV28 with TRBJ1-4, with D unclear. Germline V CDR1 and CDR2: MDHEN, SYDVKM. The ends were cut back, 5 bases at V and 3 bases at J, with 13 bases in the middle. The CDR3 spans 15 residues. CDR3 amino acids: CASSQRQRANEKLFF. Written as DNA, the CDR3 is TGTGCCAGCAGTCAGAGGCAGAGGGCTAATGAAAAACTGTTTTTT.

The genes are TRBV5-6 and TRBJ2-7; 15 positions agree with TRBD2. CDR1 is SGHDT, CDR2 YYEEEE, per germline. The ends lost 4 bases at V and 5 bases at J; junction bases unmatched: 10. There are 17 residues in the CDR3. CDR3 residues: CASSGPGLAGGFHEQYF. In DNA form, the CDR3 reads TGTGCCAGCAGCGGTCCGGGACTAGCGGGAGGTTTCCACGAGCAGTACTTC. Looking up the rest from reference TRBV5-6 and TRBJ2-7 gives the full variable domain: DAGVTQSPTHLIKTRGQQVTLRCSPKSGHDTVSWYQQALGQGPQFIFQYYEEEERQRGNFPDRFSGHQFPNYSSELNVNALLLGDSALYLCASSGPGLAGGFHEQYFGPGTRLTVT.

This clone was counted a few times. Mismatch with germline at one junction end may stem from a read error. The gene calls are TRBV7-7 and TRBJ2-7, with D perhaps TRBD2 (7 bases). The CDR3 sequence is 14 residues long. Germline loops: CDR1 SSHAT, CDR2 FNYEAQ (reference sequence). The CDR3 nucleotides read TGTGCTAGCAGCCGTGGGAGGGGGGGCTACGAGCAGTACTTC. The encoded protein is CASSRGRGGYEQYF. Full variable domain (outside the CDR3, taken from reference TRBV7-7 and TRBJ2-7): GAGVSQSPRYKVTKRGQDVTLRCDPISSHATLYWYQQALGQGPEFLTYFNYEAQPDKSGLPSDRFSAERPEGSISTLTIQRTEQRDSAMYRCASSRGRGGYEQYFGPGTRLTVT.

J is TRBJ2-1 and V is TRBV6-1, with D possibly being TRBD2 (5 bases). Per germline, CDR1 MNHNS and CDR2 SASEGT. This CDR3 is 16 amino acids long. Deletions cut 1 base from V and 3 bases from J, with 13 bases between. This CDR3 is CASSEVREVGYNEQFF. For the CDR3, the DNA is TGTGCCAGCAGTGAAGTTCGGGAAGTTGGCTACAATGAGCAGTTCTTC.

This clone occurred a few times. The chain joins TRBV7-9 to TRBJ2-2, with 7 positions matching TRBD1. This CDR3 region has 15 residues. The V and J ends lost 6 bases and 4 bases, in that order; junction bases with no gene match: 8. Germline lookup yields CDR1 SEHNR and CDR2 FQNEAQ (reference sequence). The CDR3 here is CASSRRQGGTGELFF. In nucleotides, the CDR3 is TGTGCCAGCAGTCGCAGACAGGGTGGCACCGGGGAGCTGTTTTTT.

The chain links TRBV6-1 to TRBJ2-3, with TRBD1 as a possible D gene (8 bases). From germline, CDR1 is MNHNS and CDR2 SASEGT. Deletions cut 2 bases from V and 5 bases from J, with 11 bases between. CDR3 length: 14 amino acids. CDR3 DNA sequence: TGTGCCAGCAGTGAATACAGGGGGGGAGATACGCAGTATTTT. Amino acids: CASSEYRGGDTQYF.

This clone was counted between two and nine times. The chain combines TRBV25-1 with TRBJ1-5, with TRBD1 as a possible D gene (5 bases). Looked up from germline, CDR1 is MGHDK and CDR2 is SYGVNS. This CDR3 comprises 14 residues. Trimming cost V 3 bases and J 4 bases, with 10 bases left between them. The CDR3 bases are TGTGCCAGCAGTGAGGTCGGGGGAAATCAGCCCCAGCATTTT. Its translation: CASSEVGGNQPQHF.

DNA of the CDR3: TGTGCCAGCAGTCAGGGACAGGGGGCGGGTGAGCAGTACTTC. Translating it yields CASSQGQGAGEQYF. J is TRBJ2-7 and V is TRBV6-6; 12 nucleotides align to TRBD1. V lost 5 bases and J lost 7; bases outside the gene matches: 6. The CDR3 consists of 14 residues. Germline values: CDR1 MNHNY, CDR2 SVGAGI (reference sequence).

This sequence joins TRBV29-1 and TRBJ1-2; possible D gene TRBD1, 6 bases. Trimming shortened V by 5 bases and J by 2 bases, and 15 bases separated the two germline ends. This CDR3 is built from 14 residues. The germline gives CDR1 SQVTM, CDR2 ANQGSEA. CDR3 loop: CSVSRGYKNYGYTF. The CDR3 DNA reads TGCAGCGTTAGTAGGGGGTACAAGAACTATGGCTACACCTTC.

This clone was counted a few times. This chain uses TRBV13 with TRBJ2-1; TRBD1 aligns across 8 bases. The J segment lost 0 bases and the V segment lost 5 bases, leaving 6 bases of the junction unmatched. Germline CDR1 PRHDT, CDR2 FYEKMQ (reference sequence). The CDR3 loop spans 16 amino acids. The CDR3 reads CASSLTGASSYNEQFF. CDR3 DNA: TGTGCCAGCAGCCTGACAGGGGCAAGCTCCTACAATGAGCAGTTCTTC.

V is TRBV13 and J is TRBJ2-1; 7 bases are shared with TRBD2. The V gene's germline CDR1 is PRHDT and CDR2 FYEKMQ (reference sequence). With V trimmed by 5 bases and J by 2 bases, 6 bases remained unmatched. The length of the CDR3 is 15 residues. Here the CDR3 reads CASSLSGKPYNEQFF. CDR3 in DNA: TGTGCCAGCAGCCTGAGCGGGAAACCCTACAATGAGCAGTTCTTC.

This clone was counted between two and nine times. The rearrangement joins TRBV28 to TRBJ1-1; D is possibly TRBD1 (5 bases). This CDR3 comprises 14 residues. V was cut by 7 bases and J by 0 bases, with 12 bases left in between. The germline gives CDR1 MDHEN, CDR2 SYDVKM. CDR3 sequence (DNA): TGTGCCAGCAATTTCGGACAAATGAACACTGAAGCTTTCTTT. This translates into CASNFGQMNTEAFF.

The chain combines TRBV20-1 with TRBJ2-5, with D unclear. The V gene's germline CDR1 is DFQATT and CDR2 SNEGSKA (reference sequence). V was cut by 6 bases and J by 1 base, with 6 bases left in between. The CDR3 has 11 amino acids. CDR3 sequence (DNA): TGCAGTGCCACTACCCAAGAGACCCAGTACTTC. Translating gives CSATTQETQYF.

This chain joins TRBV7-2 and TRBJ1-1, with 7 bases fitting TRBD1. The CDR3 sequence is 14 residues long. J gave up 12 bases and V 5 bases, and 15 bases lay outside the gene matches. Germline-derived CDR1 and CDR2 are SGHTA and FQGNSA. The CDR3 nucleotides are TGTGCCAGCAGCCAAGCTACAGGGGAGACTCGATCTTTCTTT. Its protein product is CASSQATGETRSFF. The whole variable domain, remainder taken from reference TRBV7-2 and TRBJ1-1, is GAGVSQSPSNKVTEKGKDVELRCDPISGHTALYWYRQSLGQGLEFLIYFQGNSAPDKSGLPSDRFSAERTGGSVSTLTIQRTQQEDSAVYLCASSQATGETRSFFGQGTRLTVV.

This sequence joins TRBV7-2 and TRBJ2-3; 7 bases fit TRBD1. Losses at the gene ends were 5 bases for V and 7 bases for J; bases not matched to a gene: 3. The CDR3 consists of 12 residues. Germline V gene lookup returns CDR1 SGHTA and CDR2 FQGNSA. The CDR3 spells CASSMTGNTQYF. DNA for the CDR3: TGTGCCAGCAGCATGACAGGGAATACGCAGTATTTT.

In its sample, this clone was seen a few times. V is TRBV4-1 and J is TRBJ2-5, with 8 bases matching TRBD2. This CDR3 has 15 amino acids. CDR1 and CDR2 (germline): MGHRA, YSYEKL. V was clipped by 0 bases and J by 7 bases; unmatched bases: 7. The CDR3 DNA is TGCGCCAGCAGCCAAGATAACAGGGCGGGAGGGACCCAGTACTTC. This gives the protein CASSQDNRAGGTQYF.